This T cell receptor (beta chain) originates from a study of CD8+ T cells in alopecia areata. The sample's treatment: oral pan-JAK inhibitor, 5-10 mg twice daily. Worth noting for this clone: At the DNA level, this CDR3 is encoded by other sequences in the same sample as well.

Extraction of RNA preceded its reverse transcription into cDNA, which served as the sequencing template. Assay: immunoSEQ multiplex PCR; the TCRdb copy retains only in-frame clones and omits some. The sample comprises about 76,000 clones, around 61% of which are singletons, and around 22% rests with the top ten. Trimming left V 0 bases short and J 1 base short, with 4 bases between. This CDR3 comprises 13 residues. Per the germline V gene, CDR1 is SGHRS and CDR2 is YFSETQ. The gene calls are TRBV5-1 and TRBJ1-1, with unresolved D. The sequence derives from a human donor with alopecia areata. Material: CD8+ T cells sorted from blood, obtained at week 24, from a patient treated with tofacitinib. The CDR3 nucleotides read TGCGCCAGCAGCTTGGGGGGGAACACTGAAGCTTTCTTT. This translates into CASSLGGNTEAFF. Looking up the rest from reference TRBV5-1 and TRBJ1-1 gives the full variable domain: KAGVTQTPRYLIKTRGQQVTLSCSPISGHRSVSWYQQTPGQGLQFLFEYFSETQRNKGNFPGRFSGRQFSNSRSEMNVSTLELGDSALYLCASSLGGNTEAFFGQGTRLTVV.